The clone carrying this TCR beta chain came up many times. The record originates from a study of metastatic and nonmetastatic thyroid tumors. In germline, CDR1 is SGHTA, CDR2 FQGTGA. This CDR3 is built from 13 residues. Trimming shortened V by 8 bases and J by 4 bases, and 12 bases separated the two germline ends. From the PCR reads, TCRdb re-called clones with MiXCR. The repertoire holds fewer than 100,000 clones, with about 16% as singletons. Thyroid surgery took place with no prior treatment in any patient. The TCR was taken from a female donor with papillary thyroid cancer or a benign thyroid nodule (not recorded which). Some clones in this sample may be carry-over from other donors' samples. What was sequenced was blood. The V gene is TRBV7-3, the J gene TRBJ1-3; D ambiguous. CDR3 region: CASRPAAGNTIYF. CDR3 nucleotide sequence: TGTGCCAGCCGCCCAGCGGCCGGAAACACCATATATTTT.